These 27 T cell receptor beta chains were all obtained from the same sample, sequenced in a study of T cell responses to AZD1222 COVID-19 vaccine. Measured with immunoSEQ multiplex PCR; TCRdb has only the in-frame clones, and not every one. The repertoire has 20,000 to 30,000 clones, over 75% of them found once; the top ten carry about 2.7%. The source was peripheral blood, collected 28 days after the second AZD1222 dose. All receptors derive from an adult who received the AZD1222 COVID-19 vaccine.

The CDR3 protein is CASSLGAELYEQYF. CDR3 DNA sequence: TGTGCCAGCAGCTTGGGAGCAGAACTATACGAGCAGTACTTC. V usage is TRBV5-6 and J usage is TRBJ2-7; D gene unclear. Germline V gene lookup returns CDR1 SGHDT and CDR2 YYEEEE. The CDR3 is made up of 14 amino acids. V was pared by 0 bases and J by 4 bases, with 11 bases between.

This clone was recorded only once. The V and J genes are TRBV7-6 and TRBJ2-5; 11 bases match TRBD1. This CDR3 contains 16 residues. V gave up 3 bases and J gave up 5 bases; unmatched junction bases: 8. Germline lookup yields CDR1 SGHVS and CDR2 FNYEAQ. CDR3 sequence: CASSFRRDRGSETQYF. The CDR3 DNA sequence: TGTGCCAGCAGCTTCAGACGGGACAGGGGGAGTGAGACCCAGTACTTC.

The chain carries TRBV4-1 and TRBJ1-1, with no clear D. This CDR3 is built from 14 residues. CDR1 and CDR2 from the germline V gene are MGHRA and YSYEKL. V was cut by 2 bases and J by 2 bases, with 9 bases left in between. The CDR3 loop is CASSQRLINTEAFF. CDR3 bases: TGCGCCAGCAGCCAACGTCTCATCAACACTGAAGCTTTCTTT.

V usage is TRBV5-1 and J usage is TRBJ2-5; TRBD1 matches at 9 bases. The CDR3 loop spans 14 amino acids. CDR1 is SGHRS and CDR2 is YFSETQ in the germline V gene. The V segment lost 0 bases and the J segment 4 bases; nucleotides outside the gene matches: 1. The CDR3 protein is CASSLGQGGETQYF. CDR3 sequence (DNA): TGCGCCAGCAGCTTGGGACAGGGGGGAGAGACCCAGTACTTC.

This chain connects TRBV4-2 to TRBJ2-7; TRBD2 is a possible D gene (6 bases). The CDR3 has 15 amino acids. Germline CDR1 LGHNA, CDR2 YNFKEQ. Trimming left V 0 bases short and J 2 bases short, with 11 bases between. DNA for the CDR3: TGTGCCAGCAGCCAAGAAGGTTCTAGCGCCTACGAGCAGTACTTC. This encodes CASSQEGSSAYEQYF.

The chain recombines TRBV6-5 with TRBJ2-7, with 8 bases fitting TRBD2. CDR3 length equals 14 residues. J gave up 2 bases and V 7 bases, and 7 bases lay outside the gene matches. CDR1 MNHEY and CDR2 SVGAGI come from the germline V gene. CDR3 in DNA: TGTGCCAGCACCCTAGCGGGCAACCCCTACGAGCAGTACTTC. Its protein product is CASTLAGNPYEQYF.

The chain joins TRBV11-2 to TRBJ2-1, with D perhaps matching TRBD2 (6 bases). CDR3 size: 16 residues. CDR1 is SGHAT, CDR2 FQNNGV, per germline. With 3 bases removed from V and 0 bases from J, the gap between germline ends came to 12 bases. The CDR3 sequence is CASSFGGESSYNEQFF. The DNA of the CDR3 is TGTGCCAGCAGCTTCGGCGGGGAAAGCTCCTACAATGAGCAGTTCTTC.

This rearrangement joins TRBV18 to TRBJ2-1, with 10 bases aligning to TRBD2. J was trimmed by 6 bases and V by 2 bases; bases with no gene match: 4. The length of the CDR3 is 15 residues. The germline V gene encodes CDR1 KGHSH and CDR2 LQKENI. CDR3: CASSPRVAGGNEQFF. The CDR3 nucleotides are TGTGCCAGCTCACCAAGGGTAGCGGGGGGCAATGAGCAGTTCTTC.

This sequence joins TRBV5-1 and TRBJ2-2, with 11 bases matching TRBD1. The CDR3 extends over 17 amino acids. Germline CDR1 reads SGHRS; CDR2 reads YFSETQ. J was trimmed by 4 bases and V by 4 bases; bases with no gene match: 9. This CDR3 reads CASSAGTGGFRTGELFF. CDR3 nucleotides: TGCGCCAGCAGCGCAGGGACAGGGGGATTTCGCACCGGGGAGCTGTTTTTT.

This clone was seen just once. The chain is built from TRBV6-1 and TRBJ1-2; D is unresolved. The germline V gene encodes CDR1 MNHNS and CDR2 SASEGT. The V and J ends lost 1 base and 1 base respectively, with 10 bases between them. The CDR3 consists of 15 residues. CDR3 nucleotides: TGTGCCAGCAGTGAAGGGAGGGCCATTAACTATGGCTACACCTTC. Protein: CASSEGRAINYGYTF.

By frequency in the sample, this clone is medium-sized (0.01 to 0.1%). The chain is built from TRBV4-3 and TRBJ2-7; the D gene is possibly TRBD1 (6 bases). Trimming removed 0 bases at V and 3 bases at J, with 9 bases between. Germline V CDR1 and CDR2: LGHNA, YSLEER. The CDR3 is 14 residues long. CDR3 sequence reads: CASSQDRGNYEQYF. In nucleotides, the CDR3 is TGCGCCAGCAGCCAAGATAGGGGGAACTACGAGCAGTACTTC.

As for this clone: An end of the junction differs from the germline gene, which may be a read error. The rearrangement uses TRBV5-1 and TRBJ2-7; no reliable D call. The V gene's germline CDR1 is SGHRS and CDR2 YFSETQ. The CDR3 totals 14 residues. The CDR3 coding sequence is TGCGCCAGCAAAACGGCAGTGGCCTCCCACGAGCAGTACTTC. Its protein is CASKTAVASHEQYF. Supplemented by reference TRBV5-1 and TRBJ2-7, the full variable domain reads KAGVTQTPRYLIKTRGQQVTLSCSPISGHRSVSWYQQTPGQGLQFLFEYFSETQRNKGNFPGRFSGRQFSNSRSEMNVSTLELGDSALYLCASKTAVASHEQYFGPGTRLTVT.

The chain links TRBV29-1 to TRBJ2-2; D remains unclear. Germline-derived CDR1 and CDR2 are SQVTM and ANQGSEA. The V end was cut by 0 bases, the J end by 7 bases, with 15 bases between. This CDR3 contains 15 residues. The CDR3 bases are TGCAGCGTTGAAGATGAGTTGGCGGTGAGCGGGGAGCTGTTTTTT. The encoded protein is CSVEDELAVSGELFF.

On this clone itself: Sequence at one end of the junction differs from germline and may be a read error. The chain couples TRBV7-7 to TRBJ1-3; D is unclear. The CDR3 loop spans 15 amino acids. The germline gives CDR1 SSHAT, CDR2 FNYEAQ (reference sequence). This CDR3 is CASSLDWGNGNTIYF. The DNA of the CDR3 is TGTGCTAGCAGCTTAGACTGGGGAAATGGAAACACCATATATTTT.

As DNA, the CDR3 is TGCGCCAGCAGCAGCCTTGGGGGAGGGACAGATACGCAGTATTTT. Protein sequence: CASSSLGGGTDTQYF. This chain joins TRBV5-1 and TRBJ2-3, with 7 bases that match TRBD2. The CDR3 consists of 15 residues. In germline, CDR1 is SGHRS, CDR2 YFSETQ. V shed 4 bases, J shed 3 bases, and the junction held 8 bases outside the gene matches.

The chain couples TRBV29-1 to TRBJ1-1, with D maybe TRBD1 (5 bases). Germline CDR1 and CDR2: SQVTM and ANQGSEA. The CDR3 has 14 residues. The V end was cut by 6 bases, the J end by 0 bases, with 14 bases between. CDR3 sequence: CSVVAGTVNTEAFF. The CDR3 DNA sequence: TGCAGCGTGGTTGCCGGGACGGTGAACACTGAAGCTTTCTTT. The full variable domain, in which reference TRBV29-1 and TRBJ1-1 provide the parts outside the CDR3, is SAVISQKPSRDICQRGTSLTIQCQVDSQVTMMFWYRQQPGQSLTLIATANQGSEATYESGFVIDKFPISRPNLTFSTLTVSNMSPEDSSIYLCSVVAGTVNTEAFFGQGTRLTVV.

CDR3 sequence reads: CASSPGLGSTDTQYF. The CDR3 nucleotides are TGCGCCAGCAGCCCCGGTCTGGGGAGCACAGATACGCAGTATTTT. V gene TRBV5-1 combines with J gene TRBJ2-3; unclear D gene. This CDR3 comprises 15 residues. V was shortened by 4 bases and J by 0 bases, with 12 bases between the two germline ends. The V gene's germline CDR1 is SGHRS and CDR2 YFSETQ.

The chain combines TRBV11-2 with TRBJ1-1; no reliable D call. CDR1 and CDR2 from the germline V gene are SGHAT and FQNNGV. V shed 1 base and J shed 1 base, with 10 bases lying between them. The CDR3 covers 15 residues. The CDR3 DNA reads TGTGCCAGCAGCTTAGGATCAGGCCAGAACACTGAAGCTTTCTTT. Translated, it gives CASSLGSGQNTEAFF.

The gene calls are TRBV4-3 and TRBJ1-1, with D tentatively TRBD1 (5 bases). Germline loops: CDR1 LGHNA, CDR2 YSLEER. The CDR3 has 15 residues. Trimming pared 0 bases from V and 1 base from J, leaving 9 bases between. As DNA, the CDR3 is TGCGCCAGCAGCCAAGACAAGGGGCAGAACACTGAAGCTTTCTTT. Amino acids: CASSQDKGQNTEAFF.

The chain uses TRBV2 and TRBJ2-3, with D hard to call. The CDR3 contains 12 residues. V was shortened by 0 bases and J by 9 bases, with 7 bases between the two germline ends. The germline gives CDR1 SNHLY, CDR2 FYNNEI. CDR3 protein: CASSEAVGTQYF. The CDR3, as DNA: TGTGCCAGCAGTGAAGCGGTGGGGACGCAGTATTTT. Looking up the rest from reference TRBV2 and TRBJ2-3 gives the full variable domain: EPEVTQTPSHQVTQMGQEVILRCVPISNHLYFYWYRQILGQKVEFLVSFYNNEISEKSEIFDDQFSVERPDGSNFTLKIRSTKLEDSAMYFCASSEAVGTQYFGPGTRLTVL.

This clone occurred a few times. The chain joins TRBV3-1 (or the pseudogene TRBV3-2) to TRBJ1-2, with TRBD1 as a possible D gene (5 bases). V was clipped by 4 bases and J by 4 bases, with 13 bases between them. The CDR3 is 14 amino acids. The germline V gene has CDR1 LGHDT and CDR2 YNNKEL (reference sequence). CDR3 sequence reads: CASSRQGDGYGYTF. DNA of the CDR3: TGTGCCAGCAGCCGTCAAGGGGACGGCTATGGCTACACCTTC.

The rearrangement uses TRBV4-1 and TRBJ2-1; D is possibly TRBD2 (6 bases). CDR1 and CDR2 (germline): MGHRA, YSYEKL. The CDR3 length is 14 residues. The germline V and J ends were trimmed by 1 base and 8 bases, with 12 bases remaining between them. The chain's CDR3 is CASSQGLGGDEQFF. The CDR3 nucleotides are TGCGCCAGCAGCCAAGGACTAGGAGGGGATGAGCAGTTCTTC.

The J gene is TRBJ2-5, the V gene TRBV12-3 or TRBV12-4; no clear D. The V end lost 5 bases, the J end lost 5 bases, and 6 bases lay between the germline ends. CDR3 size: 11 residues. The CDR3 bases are TGTGCCAGCAGTCTAAGGGAGACCCAGTACTTC. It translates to CASSLRETQYF.

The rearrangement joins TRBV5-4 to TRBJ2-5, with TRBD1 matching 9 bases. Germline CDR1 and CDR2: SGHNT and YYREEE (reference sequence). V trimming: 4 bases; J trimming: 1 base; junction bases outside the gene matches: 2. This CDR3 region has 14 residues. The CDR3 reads CASSLGQGQETQYF. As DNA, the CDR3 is TGTGCCAGCAGCCTGGGACAGGGCCAAGAGACCCAGTACTTC.

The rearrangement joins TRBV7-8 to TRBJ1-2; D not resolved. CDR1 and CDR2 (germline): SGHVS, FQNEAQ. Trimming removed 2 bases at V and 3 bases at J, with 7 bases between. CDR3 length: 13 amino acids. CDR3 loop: CASSLHSDYGYTF. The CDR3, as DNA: TGTGCCAGCAGCTTACACTCCGACTATGGCTACACCTTC. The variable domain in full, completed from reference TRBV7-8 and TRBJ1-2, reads GAGVSQSPRYKVAKRGQDVALRCDPISGHVSLFWYQQALGQGPEFLTYFQNEAQLDKSGLPSDRFFAERPEGSVSTLKIQRTQQEDSAVYLCASSLHSDYGYTFGSGTRLTVV.

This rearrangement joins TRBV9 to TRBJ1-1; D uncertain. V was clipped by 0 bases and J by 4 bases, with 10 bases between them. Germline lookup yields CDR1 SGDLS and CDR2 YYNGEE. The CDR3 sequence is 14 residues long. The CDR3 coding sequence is TGTGCCAGCAGCGTAGGACTGGAAGGCACTGAAGCTTTCTTT. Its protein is CASSVGLEGTEAFF.

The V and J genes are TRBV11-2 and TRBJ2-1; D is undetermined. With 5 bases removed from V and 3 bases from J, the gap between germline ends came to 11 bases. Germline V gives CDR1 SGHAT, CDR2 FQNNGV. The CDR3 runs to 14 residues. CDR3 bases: TGTGCCAGCAGCCCCGAGAAGGGCTACAATGAGCAGTTCTTC. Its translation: CASSPEKGYNEQFF.